This T cell receptor beta chain stems from a study of T cells in Graves' hyperthyroidism and ophthalmopathy (dated by TCRdb to the late 2010s). Regarding the study in general: Peripheral blood samples were taken at the time of initial diagnosis, prior to any treatment. After blood sampling, hyperthyroidism patients were treated with methimazole at a starting dose of 30 mg daily, and ophthalmopathy patients were treated with high-dose intravenous methylprednisolone. To identify TCR V-J signatures that set the groups apart, the researchers used a discovery cohort of 90 to 100 patients, made up of fewer than 50 with Graves' ophthalmopathy and some 55 with stable Graves' hyperthyroidism. The roughly 99 discovery patients were divided at random into training and test sets in a 7:3 ratio. According to the paper, TCR Vbeta CDR3 sequencing was carried out on some 130 peripheral blood samples, which came from approximately 43 ophthalmopathy, roughly 75 hyperthyroidism and roughly 17 progressor patients. Thyroid tissue and blood T-cell repertoires from roughly six Graves' hyperthyroidism patients were also compared in the study. Prospective prediction of ophthalmopathy was tested in an independent validation cohort of about 19 hyperthyroidism patients and approximately 17 patients who later progressed to ophthalmopathy. Points the paper makes about the study in general: Sample size was not statistically predetermined, and blinding of investigators to group allocation was not performed. A model built on a 13 V-J signature distinguished ophthalmopathy from stable hyperthyroidism, reaching over 85% sensitivity and about 81% specificity in cross-validation and 80%/75% in testing. In validation, the model predicted progression to ophthalmopathy with roughly 66% sensitivity and about 72% specificity, a median of 6.5 months before onset. Blood samples also contained most of the expanded thyroid clonotypes (frequency above 0.001), which suggests that blood repertoires may reflect thyroid immune responses.

This clonotype was found many times. Its cognate antigen has yet to be identified. Base qualities are missing; no much larger clone stands one base away. Amplification of TCR beta CDR3 regions was carried out from RNA transcripts. A first-round RT-PCR of the TCR CDR3 used the HTBI primer set with the Qiagen OneStep RT-PCR kit. Libraries were constructed in a second round of multiplex PCR, after which size selection and purification were performed. Sequencing of the libraries was done on an Illumina HiSeq2000 using paired-end 100 bp reads. For the original study's pipeline: SOAPnuke was used to process the raw data, throwing out any read that contained adapters or uncalled bases, had a mean Phred below 15, or lacked an exact constant-primer or identifier match. High-quality paired reads were merged with COPE v1.2.5, and unique nucleotide sequences were defined as clonotypes. Clonotypes were aligned to IMGT TRBV, TRBD and TRBJ reference segments using MiTCR v1.1. Analysis was restricted to V-J combinations with a frequency above 0.0001, which covered 99.2% of repertoires. The TCS score was defined as F50 (clonal expansion) divided by E x V (chaos), with BLOSUM62-based TCRdist calculated between CDR3 peptides within each V-J. Welch's t-statistics and random forest reduced roughly 530 V-J features to around 14, which were used in a naive Bayes classifier (R e1071). Using fastp at Q25 and MiXCR, TCRdb reprocessed the public reads and kept productive beta chains. Each CDR3 protein appears once, grouped with its most common genes and DNA. TCRdb, rather than the study authors, made the V and J calls. The table for this sample lists 240,000 or so distinct CDR3 sequences; about a sixth of them were counted only once. Clones ranked in the top ten supply 25% to 30% of the sample.

Ophthalmopathy patients had moderately to severely active disease, with a Clinical Activity Score of 3 or more, a NOSPECS grade of 4 or more, and a disease duration of less than 3 months. The study excluded patients with uncontrolled infections, other autoimmune diseases, pregnancy or lactation. Diagnoses were established on the basis of clinical symptoms, serum thyroxine and TRAb, thyroid ultrasound, and orbital computed tomography. Ficoll-Paque density gradient centrifugation was used to isolate PBMCs from about 10 ml of fresh peripheral blood. Total RNA was extracted using Trizol reagent, and RNA quality was assessed on an Agilent 2100 Bioanalyzer. V is cut by 2 bases and J by 2 bases, and the space between the germline ends is 10 bases. CDR1 and CDR2, looked up from the germline V gene, are LGHNA and YNFKEQ. Including cysteine and phenylalanine, the CDR3 has 14 amino acids. Only the CDR3 portion is preserved as DNA: 42 bases, with reading frame beginning at the first base.

The sequence was collected from a woman aged 18-29 years with Graves' ophthalmopathy. Input material: blood. The chain couples TRBV4-2 to TRBJ2-7; D gene: possibly TRBD1, on 5 matching bases. The CDR3: CASSQTGRTYEQYF. The nucleotide sequence reads TGTGCCAGCAGCCAAACAGGACGGACCTACGAGCAGTACTTC.